One and the same sample provided the 21 T cell receptor beta chains below, sequenced in a study of cytomegalovirus exposure and HLA in healthy donors. PCR primers comprised 60 Vbeta and 13 Jbeta primers. The data were produced by immunoSEQ multiplex PCR, yet TCRdb's version contains in-frame clones alone and is incomplete. The table has roughly 130,000 clones, roughly 83% seen once. Sequencing was carried out using PBMCs. The receptor source for this set is a man younger than 30 in good health and CMV-seronegative.

The chain couples TRBV25-1 to TRBJ2-3; D call uncertain. CDR3 size: 14 residues. Per germline, CDR1 MGHDK and CDR2 SYGVNS. V was trimmed by 0 bases and J by 8 bases, leaving 12 bases between them. CDR3 amino acids: CASSEYRYSGTQYF. The CDR3, as DNA: TGTGCCAGCAGTGAATACAGGTATTCTGGTACGCAGTATTTT.

The chain joins TRBV28 to TRBJ1-5, with D possibly TRBD1 on 6 matching bases. The CDR3 is 16 amino acids. Germline CDR1 and CDR2: MDHEN and SYDVKM. V was clipped by 6 bases and J by 2 bases, with 17 bases between them. CDR3 sequence (DNA): TGTGCCAGCAGCTACCACCGGGGGGCAGGCAATCAGCCCCAGCATTTT. Amino acids: CASSYHRGAGNQPQHF. Supplemented by reference TRBV28 and TRBJ1-5, the full variable domain reads DVKVTQSSRYLVKRTGEKVFLECVQDMDHENMFWYRQDPGLGLRLIYFSYDVKMKEKGDIPEGYSVSREKKERFSLILESASTNQTSMYLCASSYHRGAGNQPQHFGDGTRLSIL.

The CDR3 region has the DNA TGTGCCATCAGTGAGTCGTCGACAGGTATACATGAGCAGTTCTTC. Translated: CAISESSTGIHEQFF. The J gene is TRBJ2-1, the V gene TRBV10-3; the D gene is possibly TRBD1 (6 bases). This CDR3 region has 15 residues. V dropped 0 bases and J dropped 8 bases, with 14 bases sitting between them. Germline lookup yields CDR1 ENHRY and CDR2 SYGVKD.

This chain links TRBV5-1 with TRBJ2-7; 11 nucleotides line up with TRBD1. This CDR3 contains 16 residues. Losses at the gene ends were 4 bases for V and 2 bases for J; bases not matched to a gene: 8. The V gene's germline CDR1 is SGHRS and CDR2 YFSETQ. The CDR3 DNA follows: TGCGCCAGCAGCGAGGAACCGGGACAGGGGGCCTACGAGCAGTACTTC. Translated: CASSEEPGQGAYEQYF.

This chain connects TRBV9 to TRBJ2-2; D possibly corresponds to TRBD1 (5 bases). This CDR3 spans 15 amino acids. With 0 bases removed from V and 4 bases from J, the gap between germline ends came to 10 bases. The V gene's germline CDR1 is SGDLS and CDR2 YYNGEE. The CDR3 protein is CASSVVQGSTGELFF. The CDR3 region has the DNA TGTGCCAGCAGCGTAGTCCAGGGTAGCACCGGGGAGCTGTTTTTT.

The chain uses TRBV5-4 and TRBJ2-1; 15 bases fit TRBD2. Trimming at V came to 4 bases and at J to 5 bases, leaving 7 bases not matched to a gene. CDR1 is SGHNT and CDR2 is YYREEE in the germline V gene (reference sequence). The CDR3 covers 17 residues. The CDR3 nucleotides read TGTGCCAGCAGCAGTGGGACTAGCGGGAGGCAGGACAATGAGCAGTTCTTC. Translating gives CASSSGTSGRQDNEQFF. The variable domain in full, completed from reference TRBV5-4 and TRBJ2-1, reads ETGVTQSPTHLIKTRGQQVTLRCSSQSGHNTVSWYQQALGQGPQFIFQYYREEENGRGNFPPRFSGLQFPNYSSELNVNALELDDSALYLCASSSGTSGRQDNEQFFGPGTRLTVL.

The chain is built from TRBV29-1 and TRBJ1-2; a weak D match, TRBD1 (5 bases). From germline, CDR1 is SQVTM and CDR2 ANQGSEA. V dropped 3 bases and J dropped 4 bases, with 15 bases sitting between them. CDR3 length: 14 residues. CDR3 residues: CSVDVHDSAYGYTF. Here the CDR3 DNA reads TGCAGCGTTGATGTCCACGACAGCGCCTATGGCTACACCTTC.

The chain is built from TRBV4-1 and TRBJ1-2, with 7 bases aligning to TRBD1. The CDR3 is 15 residues long. With V trimmed by 1 base and J by 7 bases, 9 bases remained unmatched. Germline CDR1 and CDR2: MGHRA and YSYEKL. CDR3 DNA: TGCGCCAGCAGCCAAGTGGGGACAGCCCCTCGTGGCTACACCTTC. The encoded protein is CASSQVGTAPRGYTF.

The V and J genes are TRBV2 and TRBJ1-1; TRBD1 agrees at 7 bases. J gave up 1 base and V 2 bases, and 1 base lay outside the gene matches. CDR1 SNHLY and CDR2 FYNNEI come from the germline V gene. This CDR3 has 14 amino acids. The CDR3 here is CASSENRGNTEAFF. The CDR3 DNA is TGTGCCAGCAGTGAAAACAGGGGGAACACTGAAGCTTTCTTT. The full variable domain, in which reference TRBV2 and TRBJ1-1 provide the parts outside the CDR3, is EPEVTQTPSHQVTQMGQEVILRCVPISNHLYFYWYRQILGQKVEFLVSFYNNEISEKSEIFDDQFSVERPDGSNFTLKIRSTKLEDSAMYFCASSENRGNTEAFFGQGTRLTVV.

V usage is TRBV18 and J usage is TRBJ1-2; 11 positions match TRBD1. The CDR3 has 16 amino acids. The V and J ends lost 6 bases and 4 bases, in that order; junction bases with no gene match: 10. Germline-derived CDR1 and CDR2 are KGHSH and LQKENI. The CDR3 nucleotides are TGTGCCAGCTCGCCCCCTCAGGGACAGGGGGTCTATGGCTACACCTTC. Encoded protein: CASSPPQGQGVYGYTF.

V gene TRBV7-7 combines with J gene TRBJ2-1; no clear D. Germline values: CDR1 SSHAT, CDR2 FNYEAQ (reference sequence). The CDR3 spans 13 residues. V lost 6 bases to trimming and J lost 3 bases, with 9 bases between them. CDR3 in amino acids: CASSMALYNEQFF. The CDR3 nucleotides read TGTGCCAGCAGTATGGCCCTCTACAATGAGCAGTTCTTC.

The chain couples TRBV28 to TRBJ2-5; perhaps TRBD1 as D (6 bases). Trimming left V 6 bases short and J 4 bases short, with 12 bases between. This CDR3 is 13 amino acids long. CDR1 and CDR2 from the germline V gene are MDHEN and SYDVKM. CDR3 in DNA: TGTGCCAGCAGCCGACAGGTACGAGAGACCCAGTACTTC. Its translation: CASSRQVRETQYF.

V usage is TRBV28 and J usage is TRBJ2-1; 8 bases match TRBD2. V lost 6 bases to trimming and J lost 15 bases; unmatched junction nucleotides: 13. The CDR3 is 13 amino acids. Germline CDR1 reads MDHEN; CDR2 reads SYDVKM. Written as DNA, the CDR3 is TGTGCCAGCAGCCGCGGGAGGCCTCCGCTCGCGTTCTTC. Protein sequence: CASSRGRPPLAFF.

This clone was seen only a few times. V usage is TRBV7-6 and J usage is TRBJ2-2; 8 bases line up with TRBD1. The CDR3 runs 17 residues. Germline V gene sequence: CDR1 SGHVS, CDR2 FNYEAQ. J gave up 1 base and V 3 bases, and 7 bases lay outside the gene matches. The CDR3 bases are TGTGCCAGCAGCTTTGGATCCGGGACAGGGAACACCGGGGAGCTGTTTTTT. Its protein product is CASSFGSGTGNTGELFF.

This sequence joins TRBV11-2 and TRBJ2-7, with D unclear. Trimming left V 4 bases short and J 3 bases short, with 7 bases between. This CDR3 has 12 residues. Germline V gene lookup returns CDR1 SGHAT and CDR2 FQNNGV. The CDR3 sequence: CASSSPSYEQYF. The CDR3 DNA follows: TGTGCCAGCAGCTCACCTAGCTACGAGCAGTACTTC.

This clone came up a few times. The conserved phenylalanine or tryptophan is not found at the CDR3 terminus, so this likely reflects a read error. The chain combines TRBV5-1 with TRBJ2-7; 8 nucleotides line up with TRBD2. In germline, CDR1 is SGHRS, CDR2 YFSETQ. The CDR3 runs 16 residues. Trimming took 0 bases from V and 0 from J; bases not matched to a gene: 5. The CDR3 coding sequence is TGCGCCAGCAGCTTGGGATCTAGCGGGTACTCCTACGAGCAGTACGCC. It translates to CASSLGSSGYSYEQYA.

The rearrangement links TRBV29-1 to TRBJ1-2; D is unresolved. V was trimmed by 3 bases and J by 4 bases, leaving 18 bases between them. The germline gives CDR1 SQVTM, CDR2 ANQGSEA. The CDR3 is 15 amino acids. The CDR3 DNA sequence: TGCAGCGTTGATGGGGTGGCGGGAGGCTCCTATGGCTACACCTTC. Encoded protein: CSVDGVAGGSYGYTF.

This chain uses TRBV5-6 with TRBJ1-5; 7 nucleotides line up with TRBD1. J gave up 4 bases and V 4 bases, and 14 bases lay outside the gene matches. The CDR3 consists of 17 residues. Germline V gives CDR1 SGHDT, CDR2 YYEEEE. Here the CDR3 DNA reads TGTGCCAGCAGCCTCCGAGCCTGGACAGGCGATAATCAGCCCCAGCATTTT. Amino acid sequence: CASSLRAWTGDNQPQHF.

The chain employs TRBV19 and TRBJ2-1; 13 bases map to TRBD2. Germline V gene lookup returns CDR1 LNHDA and CDR2 SQIVND (reference sequence). This CDR3 spans 16 amino acids. V gave up 1 base and J gave up 6 bases; unmatched junction bases: 3. The CDR3 protein is CASSIGGLAGVNEQFF. CDR3 nucleotide sequence: TGTGCCAGTAGTATAGGCGGACTAGCGGGAGTCAATGAGCAGTTCTTC.

This rearrangement joins TRBV2 to TRBJ2-7, with 7 nucleotides matching TRBD1. Germline V gene data show CDR1 as SNHLY and CDR2 as FYNNEI. Germline trimming cut 3 bases from V and 0 bases from J; bases unmatched to any gene: 11. This CDR3 is 17 amino acids long. As DNA, the CDR3 is TGTGCCAGCAGTGATGAGTTAATTTGGGACAGCTCCTACGAGCAGTACGTC. This gives the protein CASSDELIWDSSYEQYV.

V and J are TRBV18 and TRBJ2-5; D is uncertain. V was cut by 3 bases and J by 3 bases, with 5 bases left in between. CDR1 and CDR2 from the germline V gene are KGHSH and LQKENI. CDR3 length: 12 residues. The CDR3 DNA is TGTGCCAGCTCACCGGTAGAAGAGACCCAGTACTTC. Its protein product is CASSPVEETQYF. The entire variable domain, with the rest obtained from reference TRBV18 and TRBJ2-5, is as follows: NAGVMQNPRHLVRRRGQEARLRCSPMKGHSHVYWYRQLPEEGLKFMVYLQKENIIDESGMPKERFSAEFPKEGPSILRIQQVVRGDSAAYFCASSPVEETQYFGPGTRLLVL.